The text below deals with one TCR beta chain. Between the trimmed V and J ends, which lost 3 bases and 0 bases, there was a span of 3 bases. Germline values: CDR1 SNHLY, CDR2 FYNNEI. The CDR3 spans 12 residues. Measured with immunoSEQ multiplex PCR; TCRdb has only the in-frame clones, and not every one. The sample shows about 120,000 clones, roughly two thirds of them seen only once. This sample was taken from a study of shared clonotypes between healthy human individuals. Material for sequencing was memory CD8+ T cells sorted from blood. The sample's subset: CD45RO+ cells pooled with CCR7-negative TemRA cells. This TCR came from a woman in her twenties or thirties in good health. The genes are TRBV2 and TRBJ2-7; no definite D call. The DNA for the CDR3 is TGTGCCAGCAGTGATTTCTCCTACGAGCAGTACTTC. This gives the protein CASSDFSYEQYF.